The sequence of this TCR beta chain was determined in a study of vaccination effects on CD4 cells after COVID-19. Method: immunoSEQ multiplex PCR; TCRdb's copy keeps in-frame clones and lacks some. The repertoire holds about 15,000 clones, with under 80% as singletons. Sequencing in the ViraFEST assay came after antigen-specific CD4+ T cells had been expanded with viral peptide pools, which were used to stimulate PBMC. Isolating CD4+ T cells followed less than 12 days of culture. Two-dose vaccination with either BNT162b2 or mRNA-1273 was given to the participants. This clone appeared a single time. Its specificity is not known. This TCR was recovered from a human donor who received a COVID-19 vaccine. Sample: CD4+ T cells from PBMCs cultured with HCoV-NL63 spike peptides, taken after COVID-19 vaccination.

CDR3 in DNA: TGTGCCTGGAGTACTGTGAGCAATCAGCCCCAGCATTTT. Amino acids: CAWSTVSNQPQHF. This chain joins TRBV30 and TRBJ1-5; D gene ambiguous. V was pared by 2 bases and J by 1 base, with 6 bases between. This CDR3 has 13 residues. Germline V gene sequence: CDR1 GTSNPN, CDR2 SVGIG (reference sequence).